The next 30 T cell receptor beta chains were all read from a single sample in a study of cytotoxic CD8 clonotypes in ibrutinib-treated CLL. The repertoire was sequenced with immunoSEQ multiplex PCR; TCRdb's copy has only in-frame clones and lacks some. This sample carries more than 70,000 clones, 70% to 80% of them seen once, and the ten largest clones take approximately 4.4%. The source was PBMCs, collected after 12 months of ibrutinib treatment. These receptors were collected from a human donor with chronic lymphocytic leukemia.

This chain uses TRBV28 with TRBJ2-5, with a weak D call TRBD2 (5 bases). The length of the CDR3 is 13 residues. V lost 6 bases and J 5 bases, leaving 13 bases between the germline ends. Germline V CDR1 and CDR2: MDHEN, SYDVKM. The CDR3 sequence is CASSLISGETQYF. CDR3 DNA sequence: TGTGCCAGCAGCCTTATATCGGGGGAGACCCAGTACTTC.

V is TRBV10-3 and J is TRBJ2-7; the D gene is possibly TRBD2 (7 bases). Germline V lookup: CDR1 ENHRY, CDR2 SYGVKD. The CDR3 consists of 15 residues. V was shortened by 4 bases and J by 3 bases, with 16 bases between the two germline ends. The CDR3 nucleotides read TGTGCCATCAGTGGGGAGGGTCAGGGGATCTACGAGCAGTACTTC. Translation gives CAISGEGQGIYEQYF.

This clone was picked up a small number of times. V gene TRBV6-1 combines with J gene TRBJ2-7; TRBD1 matches at 9 bases. J lost 2 bases, V lost 7 bases, and 9 bases had no gene match. Germline V gene lookup returns CDR1 MNHNS and CDR2 SASEGT. This CDR3 has 15 amino acids. CDR3 in amino acids: CASTRVGTGTYEQYF. The CDR3, as DNA: TGTGCCAGCACCAGGGTGGGGACAGGGACCTACGAGCAGTACTTC.

The V and J genes are TRBV6-5 and TRBJ1-3; possible D gene TRBD1, 5 bases. With 4 bases removed from V and 2 bases from J, the gap between germline ends came to 9 bases. Germline values: CDR1 MNHEY, CDR2 SVGAGI. The CDR3 runs 14 residues. The CDR3 DNA reads as TGTGCCAGCAGTTGGGGGGGGGCTGGAAACACCATATATTTT. This codes for CASSWGGAGNTIYF.

This clone showed up just a few times. The CDR3 here is CASRGQSNTEAFF. As DNA, the CDR3 is TGTGCCAGCAGGGGACAGTCGAACACTGAAGCTTTCTTT. The rearrangement joins TRBV2 to TRBJ1-1; 7 bases are a match to TRBD1. Germline V gene sequence: CDR1 SNHLY, CDR2 FYNNEI. V lost 6 bases to trimming and J lost 1 base; unmatched junction nucleotides: 2. The CDR3 loop spans 13 amino acids. Using reference TRBV2 and TRBJ1-1 for the parts outside the CDR3, the full variable domain is EPEVTQTPSHQVTQMGQEVILRCVPISNHLYFYWYRQILGQKVEFLVSFYNNEISEKSEIFDDQFSVERPDGSNFTLKIRSTKLEDSAMYFCASRGQSNTEAFFGQGTRLTVV.

The V call is TRBV6-5, the J call TRBJ2-3, with TRBD1 as a possible D gene (6 bases). Germline CDR1 and CDR2: MNHEY and SVGAGI. The CDR3 runs to 16 residues. V shed 0 bases and J shed 6 bases, with 16 bases lying between them. CDR3 amino acids: CASSYSIGSRGDTQYF. CDR3 sequence (DNA): TGTGCCAGCAGTTACTCGATTGGCTCTAGGGGGGATACGCAGTATTTT.

About this clone itself: The junction does not match germline at one end; this may be a read error. The rearrangement uses TRBV9 and TRBJ2-1, with D perhaps TRBD2 (5 bases). CDR1 and CDR2 from the germline V gene are SGDLS and YYNGEE. The CDR3 consists of 13 residues. This CDR3 reads CAGSEDWTNEQFF. The CDR3 region has the DNA TGTGCCGGCAGCGAGGACTGGACCAATGAGCAGTTCTTC.

As DNA, the CDR3 is TGTGCCAGCAGCAAGGTATGGGACAGCTCTAGCTATGGCTACACCTTC. Its protein product is CASSKVWDSSSYGYTF. This chain uses TRBV21-1 with TRBJ1-2; whether TRBD1, the table's D call, matches the DNA was not checked. TRBV21-1 counts as a pseudogene. The CDR3 is 16 amino acids.

The chain employs TRBV28 and TRBJ2-5, with a possible D match to TRBD1 (5 bases). In germline, CDR1 is MDHEN, CDR2 SYDVKM. CDR3 size: 12 residues. V was pared by 6 bases and J by 5 bases, with 10 bases between. CDR3 DNA: TGTGCCAGCAGAAGGGGTGGGGAGACCCAGTACTTC. Protein product: CASRRGGETQYF.

In DNA, the CDR3 is TGTGCCAGCAGCCCAGGGGCAGGGGCCAACGTCCTGACTTTC. Translation gives CASSPGAGANVLTF. The gene calls are TRBV7-9 and TRBJ2-6; possible D gene TRBD1, 6 bases. Germline V gene data show CDR1 as SEHNR and CDR2 as FQNEAQ (reference sequence). The germline V and J ends were trimmed by 5 bases and 4 bases, with 9 bases remaining between them. The CDR3 covers 14 residues.

The chain uses TRBV11-2 and TRBJ2-3; 8 positions match TRBD1. The germline gives CDR1 SGHAT, CDR2 FQNNGV. With V trimmed by 3 bases and J by 8 bases, 7 bases remained unmatched. The CDR3 consists of 14 residues. DNA of the CDR3: TGTGCCAGCAGCTTGGGCAGGGGGCAGGGTACGCAGTATTTT. It is translated as CASSLGRGQGTQYF.

This sequence joins TRBV2 and TRBJ1-2, with unresolved D. This CDR3 contains 12 residues. V lost 8 bases to trimming and J lost 2 bases, with 9 bases between them. Germline CDR1 SNHLY, CDR2 FYNNEI. The CDR3 DNA reads as TGTGCCAGCGGTGGGGAGAACTATGGCTACACCTTC. It translates to CASGGENYGYTF.

Written as DNA, the CDR3 is TGTGCCAGCAGCTTACCTGGGACCCGCAGGTACGAGCAGTACTTC. It is translated as CASSLPGTRRYEQYF. The rearrangement joins TRBV7-2 to TRBJ2-7, with D tentatively TRBD1 or TRBD2 (5 bases each). CDR1 is SGHTA, CDR2 FQGNSA, per germline. V shed 2 bases and J shed 4 bases, with 15 bases lying between them. The CDR3 contains 15 residues.

J is TRBJ2-3 and V is TRBV25-1, with 8 positions matching TRBD2. The CDR3 loop spans 16 amino acids. CDR1 MGHDK and CDR2 SYGVNS come from the germline V gene. J lost 4 bases, V lost 5 bases, and 11 bases had no gene match. The CDR3 spells CASSNRGGGRPDTQYF. Here the CDR3 DNA reads TGTGCCAGCAGTAACCGGGGGGGTGGGCGCCCAGATACGCAGTATTTT.

The chain employs TRBV19 and TRBJ2-5; D gene ambiguous. CDR1 LNHDA and CDR2 SQIVND come from the germline V gene (reference sequence). V lost 1 base, J lost 2 bases, and 8 bases lay in between. The CDR3 has 14 residues. The CDR3 region has the DNA TGTGCCAGTAGTATAGGGCTAGGACAAGAGACCCAGTACTTC. Encoded protein: CASSIGLGQETQYF.

This clone was seen only a few times. The genes are TRBV28 and TRBJ1-2; D gene ambiguous. The CDR3 extends over 12 amino acids. Germline V CDR1 and CDR2: MDHEN, SYDVKM. V was pared by 6 bases and J by 5 bases, with 10 bases between. The CDR3 loop is CASRARDYGYTF. The CDR3 nucleotides read TGTGCCAGCAGGGCAAGGGATTATGGCTACACCTTC.

The chain is built from TRBV15 and TRBJ2-5; maybe TRBD2 (7 bases). Between the trimmed V and J ends, which lost 2 bases and 9 bases, there was a span of 13 bases. Germline CDR1 LNHNV, CDR2 YYDKDF (reference sequence). The CDR3 runs to 13 residues. The CDR3 sequence is CATSRSRGGAQYF. The CDR3 DNA follows: TGTGCCACCAGCAGATCTAGGGGGGGGGCCCAGTACTTC.

This CDR3 reads CASSEWSGGNEQFF. The CDR3 DNA reads TGTGCCAGCAGTGAATGGTCCGGGGGCAATGAGCAGTTCTTC. V usage is TRBV2 and J usage is TRBJ2-1; D might be TRBD2 (6 bases). The V gene lost 2 bases and the J gene lost 6 bases, with 11 bases spanning the gap. The CDR3 runs to 14 residues. Looked up from germline, CDR1 is SNHLY and CDR2 is FYNNEI.

V and J are TRBV4-3 and TRBJ2-3, with D perhaps TRBD1 (6 bases). There are 16 residues in the CDR3. Germline CDR1 is LGHNA and CDR2 is YSLEER. Trimming removed 4 bases at V and 0 bases at J, with 14 bases between. The CDR3 DNA follows: TGCGCCAGCAGCCGCTGGGGGCAGGAGAGCACAGATACGCAGTATTTT. This encodes CASSRWGQESTDTQYF.

The rearrangement joins TRBV28 to TRBJ2-1, with 7 positions matching TRBD1. The CDR3 has 12 residues. Germline V gene lookup returns CDR1 MDHEN and CDR2 SYDVKM. V gave up 6 bases and J gave up 7 bases; unmatched junction bases: 3. CDR3: CASRQGKNEQFF. The CDR3 DNA is TGTGCCAGCAGACAGGGGAAGAATGAGCAGTTCTTC.

This clone showed up just once. This chain links TRBV28 with TRBJ2-2; possible D gene TRBD1, 5 bases. The CDR3 is 14 residues long. Germline V gives CDR1 MDHEN, CDR2 SYDVKM. Trimming removed 3 bases from V and 6 bases from J, with 11 bases in between. CDR3 nucleotide sequence: TGTGCCAGCAGTTTGCCAGGGTGGGCCGGGGAGCTGTTTTTT. Translating gives CASSLPGWAGELFF. Full variable domain (missing parts from reference TRBV28 and TRBJ2-2): DVKVTQSSRYLVKRTGEKVFLECVQDMDHENMFWYRQDPGLGLRLIYFSYDVKMKEKGDIPEGYSVSREKKERFSLILESASTNQTSMYLCASSLPGWAGELFFGEGSRLTVL.

The rearrangement links TRBV5-1 to TRBJ2-7, with TRBD1 matching over 7 bases. CDR1 SGHRS and CDR2 YFSETQ come from the germline V gene. The CDR3 has 16 amino acids. Losses at the gene ends were 3 bases for V and 0 bases for J; bases not matched to a gene: 9. CDR3 in amino acids: CASSWAPGQSSYEQYF. The CDR3 region has the DNA TGCGCCAGCAGCTGGGCCCCGGGACAGAGCTCCTACGAGCAGTACTTC.

Notes on this clone: This sample includes further DNA sequences coding for the same CDR3. In DNA form, the CDR3 reads TGCGCCAGCAGCCTACAAGAGACCCAGTACTTC. Residues: CASSLQETQYF. The chain joins TRBV5-1 to TRBJ2-5; D is undetermined. The CDR3 totals 11 residues. The germline V gene encodes CDR1 SGHRS and CDR2 YFSETQ. V was cut by 4 bases and J by 2 bases, with 3 bases left in between.

The chain is built from TRBV2 and TRBJ2-2; weak D call: TRBD1 (5 bases). Germline CDR1 reads SNHLY; CDR2 reads FYNNEI. The CDR3 is 15 amino acids. V lost 7 bases and J 4 bases, leaving 16 bases between the germline ends. The CDR3 DNA reads as TGTGCCAGCACCCCGAAGGCAGGGCCCACCGGGGAGCTGTTTTTT. Residues: CASTPKAGPTGELFF.

This chain uses TRBV29-1 with TRBJ2-5; D unresolved. Germline CDR1 reads SQVTM; CDR2 reads ANQGSEA. The V end was cut by 4 bases, the J end by 1 base, with 7 bases between. The CDR3 has 12 residues. The CDR3 region is CSVGITQETQYF. DNA for the CDR3: TGCAGCGTTGGCATAACCCAAGAGACCCAGTACTTC. Based on the CDR3 plus reference TRBV29-1 and TRBJ2-5, the full variable domain is SAVISQKPSRDICQRGTSLTIQCQVDSQVTMMFWYRQQPGQSLTLIATANQGSEATYESGFVIDKFPISRPNLTFSTLTVSNMSPEDSSIYLCSVGITQETQYFGPGTRLLVL.

The V gene is TRBV6-5, the J gene TRBJ2-5; D unresolved. Trimming stripped 4 bases from V and 2 bases from J, with 14 bases between. The CDR3 runs to 15 residues. The V gene's germline CDR1 is MNHEY and CDR2 SVGAGI. The CDR3 nucleotides are TGTGCCAGCAGTTGGTCAGGCCTCGGACAAGAGACCCAGTACTTC. Amino acid sequence: CASSWSGLGQETQYF.

The rearrangement links TRBV5-1 to TRBJ2-3; TRBD2 might be the D (6 bases). This CDR3 is built from 16 residues. Looked up from germline, CDR1 is SGHRS and CDR2 is YFSETQ. V was cut by 1 base and J by 0 bases, with 12 bases left in between. CDR3 protein: CASSLTSPASTDTQYF. The CDR3 DNA follows: TGCGCCAGCAGCTTGACTAGCCCTGCTAGCACAGATACGCAGTATTTT.

This clone was seen more than once but under ten times. The chain links TRBV7-9 to TRBJ2-7; a possible D gene is TRBD2 (5 bases). The length of the CDR3 is 14 residues. With 3 bases removed from V and 0 bases from J, the gap between germline ends came to 9 bases. Germline loops: CDR1 SEHNR, CDR2 FQNEAQ (reference sequence). DNA of the CDR3: TGTGCCAGCAGCTTCCGGGGAGTCTCCTACGAGCAGTACTTC. Translating gives CASSFRGVSYEQYF.

The gene calls are TRBV7-3 and TRBJ2-2; 7 nucleotides match TRBD1. CDR3 length: 17 amino acids. Looked up from germline, CDR1 is SGHTA and CDR2 is FQGTGA. After removal of 3 bases from V and 5 bases from J, the junction contained 12 bases not matched to a gene. The CDR3 loop is CASSLQDRPGETGELFF. CDR3 in DNA: TGTGCCAGCAGCTTGCAGGACAGGCCAGGAGAGACCGGGGAGCTGTTTTTT.

This clone turned up a few times. The gene calls are TRBV29-1 and TRBJ1-5, with D perhaps TRBD1 (5 bases). CDR1 SQVTM and CDR2 ANQGSEA come from the germline V gene. Trimming shortened V by 6 bases and J by 8 bases, and 17 bases separated the two germline ends. The CDR3 sequence is 13 residues long. CDR3 region: CSVSWGGDEPQHF. CDR3 DNA sequence: TGCAGCGTCTCCTGGGGAGGGGATGAGCCCCAGCATTTT. Combining the CDR3 with reference TRBV29-1 and TRBJ1-5 gives the whole variable domain SAVISQKPSRDICQRGTSLTIQCQVDSQVTMMFWYRQQPGQSLTLIATANQGSEATYESGFVIDKFPISRPNLTFSTLTVSNMSPEDSSIYLCSVSWGGDEPQHFGDGTRLSIL.